These 26 T cell receptor beta chains share one sample of origin, sequenced in a study of STAT3 mutations in large granular lymphocyte leukemia. General study results and limits: Every T-LGLL patient had at least one immunodominant TCRbeta clonotype.

These receptors have no identified antigens. Profiled with immunoSEQ multiplex PCR; TCRdb holds only in-frame clones, not every one. The repertoire consists of roughly 29,000 clones, with more than 60% occurring once and the leading ten covering approximately 28%. The sequencing sample was made of peripheral blood mononuclear cells. These TCRs come from a woman aged 45-65 years with T-cell large granular lymphocyte leukemia. Some clones in this sample may be carry-over from other donors' samples.

This chain joins TRBV7-3 and TRBJ2-5; 8 bases align to TRBD1. In germline, CDR1 is SGHTA, CDR2 FQGTGA. V was pared by 5 bases and J by 7 bases, with 9 bases of the junction left unmatched. This CDR3 has 14 residues. The DNA for the CDR3 is TGTGCCAGCAGCACGGACAGGGAGAGTACGACCCAGTACTTC. Its protein is CASSTDRESTTQYF. The variable domain in full, completed from reference TRBV7-3 and TRBJ2-5, reads GAGVSQTPSNKVTEKGKYVELRCDPISGHTALYWYRQSLGQGPEFLIYFQGTGAADDSGLPNDRFFAVRPEGSVSTLKIQRTERGDSAVYLCASSTDRESTTQYFGPGTRLLVL.

The V gene is TRBV9, the J gene TRBJ2-7; 10 nucleotides agree with TRBD2. The CDR3 consists of 16 residues. Germline CDR1 is SGDLS and CDR2 is YYNGEE. The V gene end was trimmed by 0 bases and the J gene end by 6 bases; junction bases not matched to a gene: 9. DNA of the CDR3: TGTGCCAGCAGCGTAGGGGCTCTAGCGGGAGTTTCCGAGCAGTACTTC. This codes for CASSVGALAGVSEQYF.

This chain connects TRBV28 to TRBJ1-5; D gene ambiguous. Between the trimmed V and J ends, which lost 5 bases and 2 bases, there was a span of 7 bases. Germline-derived CDR1 and CDR2 are MDHEN and SYDVKM. This CDR3 spans 13 amino acids. CDR3 sequence: CASSPSGNQPQHF. Written as DNA, the CDR3 is TGTGCCAGCAGTCCTTCGGGCAATCAGCCCCAGCATTTT.

This rearrangement joins TRBV18 to TRBJ2-5; the match to TRBD1 covers 10 bases. The CDR3 is made up of 17 amino acids. Germline-derived CDR1 and CDR2 are KGHSH and LQKENI. With 6 bases clipped from V and 1 base from J, the junction kept 11 bases outside the gene matches. The CDR3 DNA follows: TGTGCCAGCTCTCGGATTGGACAGGGGGGAATCCAAGAGACCCAGTACTTC. The encoded protein is CASSRIGQGGIQETQYF. The full variable domain, rest sourced from reference TRBV18 and TRBJ2-5, is NAGVMQNPRHLVRRRGQEARLRCSPMKGHSHVYWYRQLPEEGLKFMVYLQKENIIDESGMPKERFSAEFPKEGPSILRIQQVVRGDSAAYFCASSRIGQGGIQETQYFGPGTRLLVL.

The chain recombines TRBV5-6 with TRBJ2-1, with 7 nucleotides matching TRBD2. The CDR3 runs 14 residues. Looked up from germline, CDR1 is SGHDT and CDR2 is YYEEEE. After removal of 0 bases from V and 3 bases from J, the junction contained 0 bases not matched to a gene. Written as DNA, the CDR3 is TGTGCCAGCAGCTTGGGCGGGAGCTACAATGAGCAGTTCTTC. Protein product: CASSLGGSYNEQFF.

The chain carries TRBV30 and TRBJ2-2, with TRBD1 matching 7 bases. The CDR3 consists of 14 residues. Germline values: CDR1 GTSNPN, CDR2 SVGIG (reference sequence). Unmatched junction bases numbered 9, after V lost 6 bases and J lost 5 bases. This CDR3 is CACKPGQQTGELFF. CDR3 coding DNA: TGTGCCTGCAAACCGGGACAGCAAACCGGGGAGCTGTTTTTT.

The chain is built from TRBV11-2 and TRBJ1-2; D gene unclear. Germline lookup yields CDR1 SGHAT and CDR2 FQNNGV. The germline V and J ends were trimmed by 0 bases and 8 bases, with 10 bases remaining between them. The CDR3 has 13 residues. CDR3 sequence reads: CASSLDAPLGYTF. The CDR3 DNA is TGTGCCAGCAGCTTAGATGCACCACTGGGCTACACCTTC.

This clone was seen a single time. The chain links TRBV7-2 to TRBJ2-3; a possible D gene is TRBD1 (7 bases). The CDR3 contains 16 residues. Germline CDR1 reads SGHTA; CDR2 reads FQGNSA. The germline V and J ends were trimmed by 5 bases and 0 bases, with 15 bases remaining between them. The DNA for the CDR3 is TGTGCCAGCAGCCCAGGGGGGTCCCTAAGCACAGATACGCAGTATTTT. It translates to CASSPGGSLSTDTQYF.

In this sample, this clone turned up once. The chain is built from TRBV5-1 and TRBJ2-1, with TRBD2 identical over 10 bases. V lost 1 base and J lost 5; bases outside the gene matches: 3. This CDR3 spans 15 amino acids. Germline V gene sequence: CDR1 SGHRS, CDR2 YFSETQ. CDR3 region: CASSLFTSGNNEQFF. The CDR3, as DNA: TGCGCCAGCAGCTTGTTTACTAGCGGGAACAATGAGCAGTTCTTC. The variable domain in full, completed from reference TRBV5-1 and TRBJ2-1, reads KAGVTQTPRYLIKTRGQQVTLSCSPISGHRSVSWYQQTPGQGLQFLFEYFSETQRNKGNFPGRFSGRQFSNSRSEMNVSTLELGDSALYLCASSLFTSGNNEQFFGPGTRLTVL.

The chain uses TRBV30 and TRBJ1-5; D uncertain. Germline lookup yields CDR1 GTSNPN and CDR2 SVGIG (reference sequence). V shed 2 bases and J shed 4 bases, with 9 bases lying between them. The CDR3 consists of 13 residues. CDR3 coding DNA: TGTGCCTGGAGTTGGCAGAATAATCAGCCCCAGCATTTT. It specifies CAWSWQNNQPQHF.

The rearrangement uses TRBV5-1 and TRBJ1-2, with a possible D match to TRBD1 (6 bases). Germline values: CDR1 SGHRS, CDR2 YFSETQ. CDR3 length: 13 residues. The V and J ends lost 0 bases and 3 bases respectively, with 6 bases between them. CDR3 DNA sequence: TGCGCCAGCAGCTTGGCAGGGGACTATGGCTACACCTTC. Protein product: CASSLAGDYGYTF.

V gene TRBV18 combines with J gene TRBJ2-7; possibly TRBD1 for D (5 bases). CDR3 size: 13 residues. Germline V CDR1 and CDR2: KGHSH, LQKENI. V lost 3 bases and J lost 7, with 13 bases in between. The CDR3 here is CASSPDIKGEQYF. The CDR3 region has the DNA TGTGCCAGCTCACCGGACATCAAGGGGGAGCAGTACTTC. The full variable domain, in which reference TRBV18 and TRBJ2-7 provide the parts outside the CDR3, is NAGVMQNPRHLVRRRGQEARLRCSPMKGHSHVYWYRQLPEEGLKFMVYLQKENIIDESGMPKERFSAEFPKEGPSILRIQQVVRGDSAAYFCASSPDIKGEQYFGPGTRLTVT.

This chain joins TRBV7-3 and TRBJ2-1, with D maybe TRBD2 (7 bases). The germline gives CDR1 SGHTA, CDR2 FQGTGA. The CDR3 has 14 amino acids. V gave up 6 bases and J gave up 11 bases, with 20 bases separating them. Written as DNA, the CDR3 is TGTGCCAGCAGTTCAACCCGAGGGGGGGGTAAGCAGTTCTTC. Translated, it gives CASSSTRGGGKQFF.

V gene TRBV7-9 combines with J gene TRBJ2-1, with a possible D match to TRBD1 (6 bases). V dropped 5 bases and J dropped 4 bases, with 12 bases sitting between them. This CDR3 has 14 amino acids. From germline, CDR1 is SEHNR and CDR2 FQNEAQ (reference sequence). The CDR3 DNA reads as TGTGCCAGCAGCCCCGGGACAATGTACAATGAGCAGTTCTTC. It codes for CASSPGTMYNEQFF.

V gene TRBV5-1 combines with J gene TRBJ1-2; D gene uncertain. V shed 2 bases and J shed 4 bases, with 12 bases lying between them. The germline V gene has CDR1 SGHRS and CDR2 YFSETQ. The CDR3 runs 14 residues. The CDR3 coding sequence is TGCGCCAGCAGCTTCTCAGGCGTCACCTATGGCTACACCTTC. It codes for CASSFSGVTYGYTF.

The chain is built from TRBV29-1 and TRBJ1-5; unclear D gene. The CDR3 loop spans 12 amino acids. Trimming stripped 4 bases from V and 4 bases from J, with 8 bases between. In germline, CDR1 is SQVTM, CDR2 ANQGSEA. For the CDR3, the DNA is TGCAGCGTTGCTTCCGGGAATCAGCCCCAGCATTTT. Encoded protein: CSVASGNQPQHF.

V gene TRBV11-1 combines with J gene TRBJ2-7; D may be TRBD1 (6 bases). Per the germline V gene, CDR1 is SGHAT and CDR2 is FQDESV (reference sequence). This CDR3 comprises 14 residues. With 4 bases removed from V and 5 bases from J, the gap between germline ends came to 15 bases. In DNA, the CDR3 is TGTGCCAGCAGCTCCGAACGGGACACGGACGAGCAGTACTTC. Protein product: CASSSERDTDEQYF. The full variable domain, its missing parts supplied by reference TRBV11-1 and TRBJ2-7, is EAEVAQSPRYKITEKSQAVAFWCDPISGHATLYWYRQILGQGPELLVQFQDESVVDDSQLPKDRFSAERLKGVDSTLKIQPAELGDSAMYLCASSSERDTDEQYFGPGTRLTVT.

The V and J genes are TRBV7-9 and TRBJ2-3; D is unclear. V was pared by 7 bases and J by 0 bases, with 8 bases between. Germline values: CDR1 SEHNR, CDR2 FQNEAQ (reference sequence). CDR3 length: 13 residues. DNA of the CDR3: TGTGCCAGCACCCCCAGGAGCACAGATACGCAGTATTTT. This gives the protein CASTPRSTDTQYF.

V gene TRBV28 combines with J gene TRBJ1-4; tentative D call: TRBD1 (6 bases). Germline V lookup: CDR1 MDHEN, CDR2 SYDVKM. The CDR3 loop spans 15 amino acids. Trimming left V 2 bases short and J 8 bases short, with 15 bases between. The CDR3 bases are TGTGCCAGCAGTTTAGGGGGGGGCCCTAGCGAAAAACTGTTTTTT. This gives the protein CASSLGGGPSEKLFF.

The chain has TRBV18 and TRBJ1-5; 9 bases agree with TRBD1. The CDR3 contains 15 residues. V gave up 2 bases and J gave up 3 bases; unmatched junction bases: 2. Germline V gene lookup returns CDR1 KGHSH and CDR2 LQKENI. The CDR3 sequence is CASSPGTGSNQPQHF. The CDR3 nucleotides are TGTGCCAGCTCACCAGGGACAGGGTCCAATCAGCCCCAGCATTTT. Using reference TRBV18 and TRBJ1-5 for the parts outside the CDR3, the full variable domain is NAGVMQNPRHLVRRRGQEARLRCSPMKGHSHVYWYRQLPEEGLKFMVYLQKENIIDESGMPKERFSAEFPKEGPSILRIQQVVRGDSAAYFCASSPGTGSNQPQHFGDGTRLSIL.

The chain links TRBV28 to TRBJ2-3; D remains unclear. Trimming took 2 bases from V and 6 from J, leaving 3 bases between them. The CDR3 extends over 11 amino acids. Germline V gene sequence: CDR1 MDHEN, CDR2 SYDVKM. CDR3: CASSLLDTQYF. The CDR3, as DNA: TGTGCCAGCAGTTTACTGGATACGCAGTATTTT.

V and J are TRBV15 and TRBJ2-1; 10 nucleotides agree with TRBD2. This CDR3 has 16 amino acids. CDR1 LNHNV and CDR2 YYDKDF come from the germline V gene (reference sequence). J gave up 5 bases and V 4 bases, and 8 bases lay outside the gene matches. CDR3 bases: TGTGCCACCAGCACCCGGGGACTAGCGAAGCACAATGAGCAGTTCTTC. This translates into CATSTRGLAKHNEQFF.

The genes are TRBV7-8 and TRBJ1-1, with D unclear. The CDR3 sequence is 15 residues long. The germline gives CDR1 SGHVS, CDR2 FQNEAQ. The ends were cut back, 2 bases at V and 1 base at J, with 11 bases in the middle. CDR3 DNA sequence: TGTGCCAGCAGCTTATCCCTTGGTGGGAACACTGAAGCTTTCTTT. Encoded protein: CASSLSLGGNTEAFF.

The rearrangement uses TRBV27 and TRBJ2-3; D is perhaps TRBD1 or TRBD2 (5 bases each). CDR1 is MNHEY and CDR2 is SMNVEV in the germline V gene (reference sequence). Trimming removed 0 bases from V and 1 base from J, with 11 bases in between. This CDR3 region has 16 residues. The CDR3 here is CASSLSLGGRTDTQYF. The CDR3 nucleotides read TGTGCCAGCAGTTTATCGCTTGGGGGTCGCACAGATACGCAGTATTTT.

This sequence joins TRBV9 and TRBJ2-7, with TRBD2 matching over 10 bases. The junction had 9 bases not matched to a gene; V was cut back by 0 bases and J by 0 bases. This CDR3 has 18 amino acids. Germline V lookup: CDR1 SGDLS, CDR2 YYNGEE. CDR3 loop: CASSVGGASGSLSYEQYF. For the CDR3, the DNA is TGTGCCAGCAGCGTAGGAGGAGCTAGCGGGAGCCTCTCCTACGAGCAGTACTTC.

The chain's CDR3 is CASSLGQGVQETQYF. The CDR3 nucleotides read TGTGCCAGCAGCTTGGGGCAGGGGGTGCAAGAGACCCAGTACTTC. The J gene is TRBJ2-5, the V gene TRBV5-6; the match to TRBD1 covers 7 bases. After removal of 0 bases from V and 2 bases from J, the junction contained 4 bases not matched to a gene. The CDR3 has 15 residues. CDR1 is SGHDT and CDR2 is YYEEEE in the germline V gene.